A single sample is the source of the 21 T cell receptor beta chains below, sequenced in a study of early T cells in non-severe SARS-CoV-2 infection. TCRdb passed the 5' RACE reads through MiXCR, listing each CDR3 protein once. Of around 40,000 distinct CDR3 sequences listed, about a tenth were seen once; the top ten hold about 9.9%. Sequencing used whole blood. The receptors stem from an adult who was a healthcare worker with PCR-confirmed SARS-CoV-2 infection or an uninfected control (not recorded which).

The chain employs TRBV6-1 and TRBJ2-4; TRBD2 aligns across 11 bases. Per germline, CDR1 MNHNS and CDR2 SASEGT. Trimming at V came to 7 bases and at J to 5 bases, leaving 16 bases not matched to a gene. The CDR3 length is 18 residues. The CDR3 reads CASTPKLALLAGENIQYF. CDR3 DNA: TGTGCCAGCACTCCGAAATTGGCCCTACTAGCGGGGGAAAACATTCAGTACTTC.

This clonotype was seen a few times. CDR3 in amino acids: CASSLTPTTSYEQYF. The CDR3 region has the DNA TGTGCCAGCAGCTTAACCCCAACAACATCCTACGAGCAGTACTTC. The rearrangement joins TRBV11-2 to TRBJ2-7; no definite D call. V lost 2 bases and J 1 base, leaving 12 bases between the germline ends. CDR3 length equals 15 residues. Germline V gene data show CDR1 as SGHAT and CDR2 as FQNNGV. The full variable domain, rest sourced from reference TRBV11-2 and TRBJ2-7, is EAGVAQSPRYKIIEKRQSVAFWCNPISGHATLYWYQQILGQGPKLLIQFQNNGVVDDSQLPKDRFSAERLKGVDSTLKIQPAKLEDSAVYLCASSLTPTTSYEQYFGPGTRLTVT.

The rearrangement uses TRBV30 and TRBJ2-3, with 10 bases lining up with TRBD2. CDR3 size: 15 residues. In germline, CDR1 is GTSNPN, CDR2 SVGIG (reference sequence). After removal of 5 bases from V and 1 base from J, the junction contained 6 bases not matched to a gene. The CDR3 region is CAWLSGTSGTDTQYF. The CDR3 DNA reads as TGTGCCTGGTTATCCGGGACTAGCGGCACAGATACGCAGTATTTT.

This clonotype was seen repeatedly, ten times or more. The chain joins TRBV7-2 to TRBJ1-1, with D uncertain. Deletions cut 2 bases from V and 2 bases from J, with 9 bases between. Germline V gene lookup returns CDR1 SGHTA and CDR2 FQGNSA. This CDR3 is 14 amino acids long. Here the CDR3 DNA reads TGTGCCAGCAGCTTATTCTCGGAAAACACTGAAGCTTTCTTT. Protein product: CASSLFSENTEAFF.

This clonotype turned up a few times. The rearrangement uses TRBV7-2 and TRBJ2-1; TRBD2 matches at 9 bases. CDR3 length: 15 residues. CDR1 SGHTA and CDR2 FQGNSA come from the germline V gene. J gave up 8 bases and V 3 bases, and 8 bases lay outside the gene matches. CDR3 region: CASSFSLAGTYEQFF. Here the CDR3 DNA reads TGTGCCAGCAGCTTCAGTCTAGCGGGGACATATGAGCAGTTCTTC.

This clonotype was observed many times. CDR3 coding DNA: TGCAGCTTGTTGCGGGTGGACCCCTACAATGAGCAGTTCTTC. As protein: CSLLRVDPYNEQFF. The chain employs TRBV29-1 and TRBJ2-1, with D possibly TRBD2 on 5 matching bases. Trimming cost V 8 bases and J 2 bases, with 16 bases left between them. CDR1 SQVTM and CDR2 ANQGSEA come from the germline V gene. CDR3 length: 14 amino acids.

V is TRBV11-2 and J is TRBJ2-5, with D maybe TRBD2 (6 bases). This CDR3 comprises 13 residues. In germline, CDR1 is SGHAT, CDR2 FQNNGV. V dropped 6 bases and J dropped 5 bases, with 13 bases sitting between them. Here the CDR3 DNA reads TGTGCCAGCAGGACTAGGGCGGGGGAGACCCAGTACTTC. Protein sequence: CASRTRAGETQYF.

This clonotype was observed a few times. Mismatch with germline at one junction end may stem from a read error. The rearrangement uses TRBV5-4 and TRBJ1-4, with D hard to call. This CDR3 spans 13 amino acids. Germline-derived CDR1 and CDR2 are SGHNT and YYREEE (reference sequence). This CDR3 is CASSLGLRVELIF. The CDR3 DNA sequence: TGTGCCAGCAGCTTGGGTCTCCGGGTCGAGCTGATTTTT.

This clonotype has at least ten counts. The rearrangement uses TRBV20-1 and TRBJ1-1, with 7 bases aligning to TRBD1. The CDR3 totals 17 residues. Trimming took 3 bases from V and 1 from J; bases not matched to a gene: 14. CDR1 and CDR2 from the germline V gene are DFQATT and SNEGSKA (reference sequence). The CDR3 DNA sequence: TGCAGTGCTAGGGGGGACAGCTATCCGCTAACGAACACTGAAGCTTTCTTT. Translation gives CSARGDSYPLTNTEAFF.

This clonotype was seen at least ten times. The rearrangement joins TRBV2 to TRBJ2-5; D remains unclear. Trimming shortened V by 3 bases and J by 6 bases, and 11 bases separated the two germline ends. The CDR3 extends over 13 amino acids. Germline V gene lookup returns CDR1 SNHLY and CDR2 FYNNEI. The chain's CDR3 is CASSDPSIQTQYF. The CDR3 DNA is TGTGCCAGCAGTGATCCGTCTATACAGACCCAGTACTTC.

The chain links TRBV30 to TRBJ1-2; D is ambiguous. The V end was cut by 1 base, the J end by 4 bases, with 7 bases between. CDR1 GTSNPN and CDR2 SVGIG come from the germline V gene (reference sequence). CDR3 length: 12 amino acids. In DNA, the CDR3 is TGTGCCTGGAGTGGGCCAGGCTATGGCTACACCTTC. This gives the protein CAWSGPGYGYTF.

The sample holds many counts of this clonotype. The chain recombines TRBV12-3 or TRBV12-4 with TRBJ1-1, with a possible D match to TRBD1 (5 bases). The CDR3 length is 13 residues. V was shortened by 7 bases and J by 4 bases, with 13 bases between the two germline ends. This CDR3 is CASTLGVLTEAFF. CDR3 nucleotides: TGTGCCAGCACCCTGGGGGTCCTCACTGAAGCTTTCTTT.

This clonotype was picked up a small number of times. The V call is TRBV5-1, the J call TRBJ2-5, with D possibly being TRBD2 (6 bases). This CDR3 region has 17 residues. Germline V lookup: CDR1 SGHRS, CDR2 YFSETQ. V gave up 0 bases and J gave up 4 bases, with 19 bases separating them. CDR3 DNA sequence: TGCGCCAGCAGCTTGGGGACCCGTGGGAGGTTACCAGAGACCCAGTACTTC. Protein sequence: CASSLGTRGRLPETQYF.

This chain links TRBV7-8 with TRBJ2-1, with D unresolved. Trimming took off 4 bases at V and 9 bases at J, with 13 bases between the two ends. Germline V CDR1 and CDR2: SGHVS, FQNEAQ. The CDR3 is 13 residues long. CDR3 bases: TGTGCCAGCAGCTCTGTGGTTGTCATTGAGCAGTTCTTC. The encoded protein is CASSSVVVIEQFF. Drawing the rest from reference TRBV7-8 and TRBJ2-1, the complete variable domain is GAGVSQSPRYKVAKRGQDVALRCDPISGHVSLFWYQQALGQGPEFLTYFQNEAQLDKSGLPSDRFFAERPEGSVSTLKIQRTQQEDSAVYLCASSSVVVIEQFFGPGTRLTVL.

This chain joins TRBV25-1 and TRBJ2-7; D is uncertain. Germline CDR1 MGHDK, CDR2 SYGVNS. The CDR3 consists of 11 residues. With 4 bases removed from V and 4 bases from J, the gap between germline ends came to 5 bases. The CDR3 spells CASSALYEQYF. CDR3 DNA sequence: TGTGCCAGCAGTGCATTGTACGAGCAGTACTTC.

This clonotype occurred once. J is TRBJ2-7 and V is TRBV7-9; 10 nucleotides match TRBD2. V lost 2 bases, J lost 5 bases, and 6 bases stayed unmatched. CDR3 length equals 15 residues. The germline gives CDR1 SEHNR, CDR2 FQNEAQ (reference sequence). CDR3 sequence: CASSLTAGGPHEQYF. CDR3 DNA: TGTGCCAGCAGCTTAACAGCGGGGGGGCCTCACGAGCAGTACTTC.

The chain couples TRBV6-5 to TRBJ2-3; 10 bases map to TRBD1. The CDR3 runs to 17 residues. V lost 0 bases to trimming and J lost 4 bases; unmatched junction nucleotides: 7. Per germline, CDR1 MNHEY and CDR2 SVGAGI. The CDR3 coding sequence is TGTGCCAGCAGTTACTCGAGAAGGACAGGGGGTCCAGATACGCAGTATTTT. Protein product: CASSYSRRTGGPDTQYF.

This clonotype was counted at least ten times. V gene TRBV10-3 combines with J gene TRBJ2-7; the match to TRBD1 covers 8 bases. The CDR3 has 15 amino acids. Looked up from germline, CDR1 is ENHRY and CDR2 is SYGVKD. Trimming cost V 4 bases and J 2 bases; bases outside gene matches: 7. The CDR3 DNA reads as TGTGCCATCAGTGGGAGGACAGGGAAGCCCTACGAGCAGTACTTC. Encoded protein: CAISGRTGKPYEQYF.

This clonotype has only a few counts. The chain recombines TRBV19 with TRBJ2-3; possibly TRBD2 for D (6 bases). The germline CDR1 and CDR2 sequences are LNHDA and SQIVND (reference sequence). With 10 bases removed from V and 2 bases from J, the gap between germline ends came to 13 bases. The CDR3 runs to 13 residues. CDR3 sequence reads: CATSGLSTDTQYF. The CDR3 nucleotides are TGTGCCACCTCGGGACTTTCCACAGATACGCAGTATTTT.

This clonotype was recorded many times. CDR3 DNA: TGTGCCAGCTCACCCGCATTTAACACCGGGGAGCTGTTTTTT. It encodes CASSPAFNTGELFF. The chain employs TRBV18 and TRBJ2-2; no clear D. Trimming shortened V by 3 bases and J by 2 bases, and 7 bases separated the two germline ends. CDR1 and CDR2 from the germline V gene are KGHSH and LQKENI. The CDR3 sequence is 14 residues long.

The genes are TRBV11-2 and TRBJ2-3; D unclear. There are 11 residues in the CDR3. Germline assignment: CDR1 SGHAT and CDR2 FQNNGV. V shed 3 bases and J shed 11 bases, with 9 bases lying between them. The CDR3 reads CASSLNFMQYF. CDR3 nucleotides: TGTGCCAGCAGCTTGAACTTTATGCAGTATTTT.